Each of the 2 T cell receptor beta chains below was sequenced from the same sample in a study of patients and donors after allogeneic stem cell transplantation (dated by TCRdb to 2019 to 2021). Library creation used RT-PCR. TCRdb names NextSeq 550 as the instrument used. The public reads were reanalyzed by TCRdb: fastp trimming at Q25, MiXCR alignment, in-frame beta chains only. All rows with the same CDR3 protein become a single entry with the most common DNA and genes. This sample has about a million distinct CDR3 sequences in its table, and approximately 18% of those were observed once. The biggest ten clones account for roughly 6.4% of the sample. The specimen was blood, either unsorted or a sorted T cell fraction (not recorded which). These receptors all come from a human donor who was either an allogeneic HSCT recipient or a stem cell or donor lymphocyte infusion donor (not recorded which). It is not recorded whose cells these are; they may come from a transplant donor.

This clonotype was found many times. This chain links TRBV29-1 with TRBJ2-1, with D hard to call. The germline V gene has CDR1 SQVTM and CDR2 ANQGSEA. Trimming left V 4 bases short and J 3 bases short, with 7 bases between. This CDR3 spans 12 amino acids. This CDR3 is CSVASFYNEQFF. The CDR3, as DNA: TGCAGCGTTGCCTCTTTCTACAATGAGCAGTTCTTC.

The J gene is TRBJ1-1, the V gene TRBV5-6; no firm D call. The CDR3 consists of 17 residues. Germline V gives CDR1 SGHDT, CDR2 YYEEEE. Trimming took off 4 bases at V and 0 bases at J, with 19 bases between the two ends. The CDR3 nucleotides read TGTGCCAGCAGCCCCAAGGCCCTGAGGACGGTGAACACTGAAGCTTTCTTT. Translated, it gives CASSPKALRTVNTEAFF.